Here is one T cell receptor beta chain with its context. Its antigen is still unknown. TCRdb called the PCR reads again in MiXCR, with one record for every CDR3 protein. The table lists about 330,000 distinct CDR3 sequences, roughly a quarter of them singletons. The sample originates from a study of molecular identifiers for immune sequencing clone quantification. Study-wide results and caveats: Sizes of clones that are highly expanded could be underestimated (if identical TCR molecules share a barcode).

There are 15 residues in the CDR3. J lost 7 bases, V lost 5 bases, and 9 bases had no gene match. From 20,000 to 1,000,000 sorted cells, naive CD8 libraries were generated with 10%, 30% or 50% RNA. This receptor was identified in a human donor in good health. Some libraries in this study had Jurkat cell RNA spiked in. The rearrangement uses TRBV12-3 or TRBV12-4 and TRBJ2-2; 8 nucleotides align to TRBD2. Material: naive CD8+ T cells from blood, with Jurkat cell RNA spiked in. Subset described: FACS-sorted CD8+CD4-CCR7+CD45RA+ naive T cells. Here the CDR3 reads CASSASGRPLGELFF. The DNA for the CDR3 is TGTGCCAGCAGTGCCAGCGGGAGACCCCTCGGGGAGCTGTTTTTT.